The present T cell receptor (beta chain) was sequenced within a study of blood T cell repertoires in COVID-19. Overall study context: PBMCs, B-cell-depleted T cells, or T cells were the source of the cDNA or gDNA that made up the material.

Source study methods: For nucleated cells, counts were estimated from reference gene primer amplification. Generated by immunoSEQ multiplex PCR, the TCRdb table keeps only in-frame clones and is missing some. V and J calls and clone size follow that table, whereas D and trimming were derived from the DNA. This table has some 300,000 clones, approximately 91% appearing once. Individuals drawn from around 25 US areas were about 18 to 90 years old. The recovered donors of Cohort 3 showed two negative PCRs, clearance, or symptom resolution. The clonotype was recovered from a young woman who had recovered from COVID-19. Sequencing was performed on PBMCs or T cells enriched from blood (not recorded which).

DNA for the CDR3: TGTGCCAGCAGCCAAGTGGGCCCCACAGATACGCAGTATTTT. It specifies CASSQVGPTDTQYF. V usage is TRBV4-2 and J usage is TRBJ2-3, with D unclear. The CDR3 runs 14 residues. Looked up from germline, CDR1 is LGHNA and CDR2 is YNFKEQ. Trimming took off 1 base at V and 2 bases at J, with 7 bases between the two ends.